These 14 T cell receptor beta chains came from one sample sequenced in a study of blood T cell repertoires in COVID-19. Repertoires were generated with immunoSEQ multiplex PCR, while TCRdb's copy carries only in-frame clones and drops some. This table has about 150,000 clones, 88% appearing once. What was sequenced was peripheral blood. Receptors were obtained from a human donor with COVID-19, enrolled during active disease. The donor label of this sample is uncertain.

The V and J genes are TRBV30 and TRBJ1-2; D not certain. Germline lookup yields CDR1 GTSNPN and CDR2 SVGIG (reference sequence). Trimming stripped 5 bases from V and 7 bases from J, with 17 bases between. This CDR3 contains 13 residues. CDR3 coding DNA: TGTGCCTGGCCCAATCGGGGTTTGAGTGGCTACACCTTC. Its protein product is CAWPNRGLSGYTF.

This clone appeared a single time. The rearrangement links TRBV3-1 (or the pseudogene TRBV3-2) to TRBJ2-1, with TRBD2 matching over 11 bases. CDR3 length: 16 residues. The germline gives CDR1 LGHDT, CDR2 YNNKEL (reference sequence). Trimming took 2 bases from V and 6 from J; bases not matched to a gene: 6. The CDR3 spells CASSQLNSGGANEQFF. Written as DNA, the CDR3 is TGTGCCAGCAGCCAACTGAATAGCGGGGGGGCCAATGAGCAGTTCTTC.

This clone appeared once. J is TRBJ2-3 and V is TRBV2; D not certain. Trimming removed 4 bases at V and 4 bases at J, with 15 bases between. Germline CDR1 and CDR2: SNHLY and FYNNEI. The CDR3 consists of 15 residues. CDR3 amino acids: CASSVISPLSDTQYF. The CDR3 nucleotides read TGTGCCAGCAGTGTGATTAGCCCCCTCTCAGATACGCAGTATTTT.

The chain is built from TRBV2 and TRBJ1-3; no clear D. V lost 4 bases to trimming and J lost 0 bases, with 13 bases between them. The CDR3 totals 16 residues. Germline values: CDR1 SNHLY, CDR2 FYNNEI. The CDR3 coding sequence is TGTGCCAGCAGTGTGAGTTTTACTTTCTCTGGAAACACCATATATTTT. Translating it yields CASSVSFTFSGNTIYF.

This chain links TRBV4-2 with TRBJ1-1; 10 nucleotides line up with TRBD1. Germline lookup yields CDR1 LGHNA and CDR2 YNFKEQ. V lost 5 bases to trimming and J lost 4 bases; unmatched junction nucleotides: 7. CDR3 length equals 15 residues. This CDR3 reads CASSSWTGGGTEAFF. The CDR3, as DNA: TGTGCCAGCAGCTCCTGGACAGGGGGTGGCACTGAAGCTTTCTTT.

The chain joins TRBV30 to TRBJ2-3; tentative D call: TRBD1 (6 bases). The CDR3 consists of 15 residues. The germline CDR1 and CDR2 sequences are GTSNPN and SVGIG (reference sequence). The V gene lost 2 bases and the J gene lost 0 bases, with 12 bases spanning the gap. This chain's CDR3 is CAWSRKDSSTDTQYF. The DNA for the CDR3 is TGTGCCTGGAGTCGGAAGGACAGCAGCACAGATACGCAGTATTTT.

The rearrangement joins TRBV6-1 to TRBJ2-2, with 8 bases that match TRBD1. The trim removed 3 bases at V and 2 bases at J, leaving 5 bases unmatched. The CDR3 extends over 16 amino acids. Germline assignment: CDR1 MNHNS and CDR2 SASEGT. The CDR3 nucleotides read TGTGCCAGCAGTGACTGGACAGGGTTAAACACCGGGGAGCTGTTTTTT. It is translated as CASSDWTGLNTGELFF.

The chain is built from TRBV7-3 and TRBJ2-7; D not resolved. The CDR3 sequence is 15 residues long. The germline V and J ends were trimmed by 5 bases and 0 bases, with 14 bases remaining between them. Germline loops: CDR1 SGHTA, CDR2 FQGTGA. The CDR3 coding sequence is TGTGCCAGCAGCGCCCAGGCAGACGCCTCCTACGAGCAGTACTTC. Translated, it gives CASSAQADASYEQYF.

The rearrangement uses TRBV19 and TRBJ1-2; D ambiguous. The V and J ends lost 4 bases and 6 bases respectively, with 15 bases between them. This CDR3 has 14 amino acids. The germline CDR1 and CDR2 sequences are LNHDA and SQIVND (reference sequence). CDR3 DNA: TGTGCCAGTAGTAATACCCGGGTATGGGATGGCTACACCTTC. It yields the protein CASSNTRVWDGYTF.

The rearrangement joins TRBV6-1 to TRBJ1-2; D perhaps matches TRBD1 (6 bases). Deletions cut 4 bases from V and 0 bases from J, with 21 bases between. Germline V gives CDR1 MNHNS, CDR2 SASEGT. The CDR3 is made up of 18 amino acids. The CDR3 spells CASSVGGGGLLANYGYTF. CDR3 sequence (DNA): TGTGCCAGCAGTGTGGGAGGGGGGGGCCTCTTAGCTAACTATGGCTACACCTTC.

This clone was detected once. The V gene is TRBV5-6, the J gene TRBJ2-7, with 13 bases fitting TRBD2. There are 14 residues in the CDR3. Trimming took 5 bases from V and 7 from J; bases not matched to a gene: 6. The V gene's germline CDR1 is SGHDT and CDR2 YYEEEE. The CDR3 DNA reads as TGTGCCAGCAGACTAGCGGGAGGGCCGGTAGAGCAGTACTTC. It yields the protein CASRLAGGPVEQYF.

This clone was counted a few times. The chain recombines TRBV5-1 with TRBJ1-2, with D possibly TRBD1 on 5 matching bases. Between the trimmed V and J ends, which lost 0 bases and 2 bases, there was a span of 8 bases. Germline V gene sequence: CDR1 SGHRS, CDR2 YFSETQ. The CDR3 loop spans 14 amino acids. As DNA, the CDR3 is TGCGCCAGCAGCTTGGGCGGACAAAACTATGGCTACACCTTC. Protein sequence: CASSLGGQNYGYTF.

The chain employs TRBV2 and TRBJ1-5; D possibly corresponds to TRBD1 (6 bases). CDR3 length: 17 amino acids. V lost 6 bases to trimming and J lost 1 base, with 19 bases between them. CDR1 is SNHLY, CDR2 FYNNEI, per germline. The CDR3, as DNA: TGTGCCAGCAGCGCAAATGCGGGGGCCCTAAGCAATCAGCCCCAGCATTTT. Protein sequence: CASSANAGALSNQPQHF.

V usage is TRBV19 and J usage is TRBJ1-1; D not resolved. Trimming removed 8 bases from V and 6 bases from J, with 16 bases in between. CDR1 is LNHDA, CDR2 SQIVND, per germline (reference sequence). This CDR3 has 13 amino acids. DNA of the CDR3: TGTGCCAGTTTAAACCGGGTCTCGGCTGAAGCTTTCTTT. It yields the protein CASLNRVSAEAFF.